The source of this T cell receptor beta chain is a study of shared T cell receptors in the human thymus. The table came from immunoSEQ multiplex PCR; TCRdb's copy has only in-frame clones and leaves some out. The sample gives hundreds of thousands of clones, approximately 87% of which show up once; 0.008% to 0.011% is in the top ten. This CDR3 has 19 amino acids. Trimming cost V 5 bases and J 1 base, with 21 bases left between them. Germline V gene lookup returns CDR1 SEHNR and CDR2 FQNEAQ (reference sequence). The same data also contributed to another study, on human thymus T cells.

The chain links TRBV7-9 to TRBJ2-6; tentative D call: TRBD2 (5 bases). The sample comprised thymocytes. The clonotype was recovered from a boy under three years old with a congenital heart defect. For the CDR3, the DNA is TGTGCCAGCAGCCCCGGGGTAGGGAGTCAAGATTCTGGGGCCAACGTCCTGACTTTC. This sequence encodes CASSPGVGSQDSGANVLTF.